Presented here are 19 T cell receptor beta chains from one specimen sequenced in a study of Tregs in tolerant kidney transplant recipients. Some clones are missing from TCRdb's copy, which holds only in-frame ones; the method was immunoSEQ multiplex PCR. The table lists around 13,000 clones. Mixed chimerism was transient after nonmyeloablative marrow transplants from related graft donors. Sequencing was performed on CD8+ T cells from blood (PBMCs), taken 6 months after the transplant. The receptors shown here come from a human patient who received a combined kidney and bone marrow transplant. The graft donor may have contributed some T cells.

CDR3 DNA, as far as it was read: TGTGCCAGCAGTTTATCCGGGGGAGAATATAGCAATCAGCCC. As protein: CASSLSGGEYSNQP. The whole CDR3 sequence is CASSLSGGEYSNQPQHF. The rearrangement joins TRBV27 to TRBJ1-5; D is possibly TRBD1 (5 bases). The read gets to within 3 residues of the CDR3 end, and the germline J gene fills in the rest. Germline loops: CDR1 MNHEY, CDR2 SMNVEV (reference sequence). This CDR3 contains 17 residues. V was trimmed by 0 bases and J by 0 bases, leaving 12 bases between them.

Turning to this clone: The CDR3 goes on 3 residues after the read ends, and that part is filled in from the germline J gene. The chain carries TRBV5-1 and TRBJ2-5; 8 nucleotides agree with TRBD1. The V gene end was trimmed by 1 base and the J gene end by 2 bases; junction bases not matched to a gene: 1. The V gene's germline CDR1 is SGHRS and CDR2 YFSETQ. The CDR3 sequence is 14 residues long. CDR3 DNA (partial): TGCGCCAGCAGCTTGAACAGGGGGCAAGAGACC. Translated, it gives CASSLNRGQET. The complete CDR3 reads CASSLNRGQETQYF.

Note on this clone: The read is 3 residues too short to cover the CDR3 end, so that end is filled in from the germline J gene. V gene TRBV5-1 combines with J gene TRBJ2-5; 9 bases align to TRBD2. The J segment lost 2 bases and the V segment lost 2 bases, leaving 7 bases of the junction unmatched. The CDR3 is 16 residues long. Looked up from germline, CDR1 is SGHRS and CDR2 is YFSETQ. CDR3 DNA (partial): TGCGCCAGCAGCTTTGGAATAGCGGGGGCACAAGAGACC. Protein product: CASSFGIAGAQET. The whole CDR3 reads CASSFGIAGAQETQYF. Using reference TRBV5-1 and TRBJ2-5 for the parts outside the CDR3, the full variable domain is KAGVTQTPRYLIKTRGQQVTLSCSPISGHRSVSWYQQTPGQGLQFLFEYFSETQRNKGNFPGRFSGRQFSNSRSEMNVSTLELGDSALYLCASSFGIAGAQETQYFGPGTRLLVL.

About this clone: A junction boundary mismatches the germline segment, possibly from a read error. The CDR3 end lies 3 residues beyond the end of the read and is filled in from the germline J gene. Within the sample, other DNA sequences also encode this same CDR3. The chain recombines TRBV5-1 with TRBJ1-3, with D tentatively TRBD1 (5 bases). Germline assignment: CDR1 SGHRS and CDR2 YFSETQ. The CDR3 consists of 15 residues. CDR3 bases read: TGCGCCAGCAGCTCTACAGGATACTCTGGAAACACT. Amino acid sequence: CASSSTGYSGNT. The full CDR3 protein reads CASSSTGYSGNTIYF.

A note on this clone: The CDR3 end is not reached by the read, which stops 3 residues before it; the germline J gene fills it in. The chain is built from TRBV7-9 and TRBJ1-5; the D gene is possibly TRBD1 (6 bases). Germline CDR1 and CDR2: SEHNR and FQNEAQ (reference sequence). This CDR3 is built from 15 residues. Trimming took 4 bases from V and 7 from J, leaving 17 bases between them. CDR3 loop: CASSSWEGGRQPQHF. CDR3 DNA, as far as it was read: TGTGCCAGCAGCTCTTGGGAGGGGGGGAGGCAGCCC.

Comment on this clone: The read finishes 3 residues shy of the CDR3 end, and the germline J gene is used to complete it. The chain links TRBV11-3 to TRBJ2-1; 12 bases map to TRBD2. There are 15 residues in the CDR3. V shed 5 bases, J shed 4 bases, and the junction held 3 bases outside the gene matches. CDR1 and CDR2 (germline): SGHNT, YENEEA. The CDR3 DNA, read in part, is TGTGCCAGCAGCCCAACTAGCGGGGGGTACAATGAG. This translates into CASSPTSGGYNE. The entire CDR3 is CASSPTSGGYNEQFF.

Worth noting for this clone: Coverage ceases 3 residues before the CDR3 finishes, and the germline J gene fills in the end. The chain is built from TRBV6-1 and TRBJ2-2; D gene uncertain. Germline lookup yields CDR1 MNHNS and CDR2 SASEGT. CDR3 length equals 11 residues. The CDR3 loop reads CASSEAMKLFF. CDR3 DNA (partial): TGTGCCAGCAGTGAGGCCATGAAG.

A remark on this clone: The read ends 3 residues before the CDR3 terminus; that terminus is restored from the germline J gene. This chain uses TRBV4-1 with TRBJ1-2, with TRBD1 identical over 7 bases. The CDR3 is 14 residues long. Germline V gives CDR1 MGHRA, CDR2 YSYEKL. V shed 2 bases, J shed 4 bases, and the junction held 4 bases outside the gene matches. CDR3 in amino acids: CASSQTGTVYGYTF. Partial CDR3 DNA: TGCGCCAGCAGCCAAACCGGGACAGTCTATGGC.

CDR3 DNA, as far as it was read: TGTGCCAGCTCACCACGTAACAGGGTGGATGGCTACGAC. Translating gives CASSPRNRVDGYD. The complete CDR3 reads CASSPRNRVDGYDYTF. This chain links TRBV18 with TRBJ1-2; TRBD1 might be the D (6 bases). The read ends 3 residues before the CDR3 terminus; that terminus is restored from the germline J gene. CDR1 KGHSH and CDR2 LQKENI come from the germline V gene. The CDR3 loop spans 16 amino acids.

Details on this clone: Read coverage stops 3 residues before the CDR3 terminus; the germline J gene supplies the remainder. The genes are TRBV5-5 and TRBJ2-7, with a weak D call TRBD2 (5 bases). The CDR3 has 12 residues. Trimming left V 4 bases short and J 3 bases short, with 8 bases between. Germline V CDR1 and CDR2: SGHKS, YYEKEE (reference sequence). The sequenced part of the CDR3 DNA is TGTGCCAGCAGCCTAGGAGGCTACGAG. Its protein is CASSLGGYE. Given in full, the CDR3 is CASSLGGYEQYF. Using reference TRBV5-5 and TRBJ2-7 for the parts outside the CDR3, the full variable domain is DAGVTQSPTHLIKTRGQQVTLRCSPISGHKSVSWYQQVLGQGPQFIFQYYEKEERGRGNFPDRFSARQFPNYSSELNVNALLLGDSALYLCASSLGGYEQYFGPGTRLTVT.

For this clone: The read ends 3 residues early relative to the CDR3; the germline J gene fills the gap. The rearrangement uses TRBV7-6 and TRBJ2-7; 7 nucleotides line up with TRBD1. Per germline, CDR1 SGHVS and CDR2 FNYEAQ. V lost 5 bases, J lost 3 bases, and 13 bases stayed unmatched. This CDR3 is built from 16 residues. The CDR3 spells CASSPTGQRVLYEQYF. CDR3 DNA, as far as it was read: TGTGCCAGCAGCCCTACGGGACAGAGGGTCCTCTACGAG.

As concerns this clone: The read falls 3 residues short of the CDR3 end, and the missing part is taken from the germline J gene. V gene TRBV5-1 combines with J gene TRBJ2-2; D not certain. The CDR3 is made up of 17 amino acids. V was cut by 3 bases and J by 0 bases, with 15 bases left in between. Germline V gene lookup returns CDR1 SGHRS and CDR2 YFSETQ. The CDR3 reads CASSSPRGSANTGELFF. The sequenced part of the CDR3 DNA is TGCGCCAGCAGCTCCCCGAGAGGCAGCGCGAACACCGGGGAG.

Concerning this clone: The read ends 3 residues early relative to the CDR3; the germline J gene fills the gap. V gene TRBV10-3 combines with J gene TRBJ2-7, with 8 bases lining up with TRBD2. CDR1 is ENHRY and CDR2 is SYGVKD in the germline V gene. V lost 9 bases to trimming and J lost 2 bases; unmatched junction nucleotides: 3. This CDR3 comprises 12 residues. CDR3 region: CAIAGLAYEQYF. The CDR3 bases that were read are TGTGCCATTGCGGGACTAGCCTACGAG.

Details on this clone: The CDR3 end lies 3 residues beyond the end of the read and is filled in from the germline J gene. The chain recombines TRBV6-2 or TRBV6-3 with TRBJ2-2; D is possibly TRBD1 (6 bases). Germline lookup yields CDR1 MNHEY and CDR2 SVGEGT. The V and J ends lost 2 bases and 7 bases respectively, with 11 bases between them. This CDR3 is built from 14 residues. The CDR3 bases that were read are TGTGCCAGCAGTTACGGGCAGGGGATCGGGGAG. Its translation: CASSYGQGIGE. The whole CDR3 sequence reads CASSYGQGIGELFF.

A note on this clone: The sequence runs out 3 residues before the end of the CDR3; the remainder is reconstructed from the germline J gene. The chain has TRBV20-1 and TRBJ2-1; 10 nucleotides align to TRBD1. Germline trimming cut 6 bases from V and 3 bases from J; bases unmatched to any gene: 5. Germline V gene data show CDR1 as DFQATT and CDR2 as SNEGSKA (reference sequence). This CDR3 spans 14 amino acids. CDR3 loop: CSAPGTGDYNEQFF. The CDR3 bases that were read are TGCAGTGCCCCCGGGACAGGGGACTACAATGAG.

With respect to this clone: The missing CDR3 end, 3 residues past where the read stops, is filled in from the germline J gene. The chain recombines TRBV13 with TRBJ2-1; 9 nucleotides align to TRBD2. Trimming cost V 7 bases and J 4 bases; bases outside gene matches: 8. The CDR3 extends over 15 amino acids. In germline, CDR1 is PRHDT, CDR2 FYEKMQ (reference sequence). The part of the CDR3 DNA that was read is TGTGCCAGCACCCCCGGAACTAGCGGGTACAATGAG. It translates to CASTPGTSGYNE. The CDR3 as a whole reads CASTPGTSGYNEQFF.

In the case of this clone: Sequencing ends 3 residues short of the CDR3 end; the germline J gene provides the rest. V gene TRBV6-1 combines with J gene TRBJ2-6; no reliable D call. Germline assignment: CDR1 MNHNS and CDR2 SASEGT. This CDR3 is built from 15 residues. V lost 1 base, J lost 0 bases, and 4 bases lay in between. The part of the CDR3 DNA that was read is TGTGCCAGCAGTGAAGACGGCTCTGGGGCCAACGTC. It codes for CASSEDGSGANV. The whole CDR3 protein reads CASSEDGSGANVLTF.

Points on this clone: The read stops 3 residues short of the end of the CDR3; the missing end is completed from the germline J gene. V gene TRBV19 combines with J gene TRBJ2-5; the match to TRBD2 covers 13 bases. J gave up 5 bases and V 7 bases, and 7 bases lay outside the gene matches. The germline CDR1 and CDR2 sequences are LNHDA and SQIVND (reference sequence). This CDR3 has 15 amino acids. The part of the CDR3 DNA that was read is TGTGCCAGTACACTAGCGGGAGGGCCGAGGGAGACC. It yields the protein CASTLAGGPRET. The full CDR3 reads CASTLAGGPRETQYF. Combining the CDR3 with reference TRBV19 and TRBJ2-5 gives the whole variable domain DGGITQSPKYLFRKEGQNVTLSCEQNLNHDAMYWYRQDPGQGLRLIYYSQIVNDFQKGDIAEGYSVSREKKESFPLTVTSAQKNPTAFYLCASTLAGGPRETQYFGPGTRLLVL.

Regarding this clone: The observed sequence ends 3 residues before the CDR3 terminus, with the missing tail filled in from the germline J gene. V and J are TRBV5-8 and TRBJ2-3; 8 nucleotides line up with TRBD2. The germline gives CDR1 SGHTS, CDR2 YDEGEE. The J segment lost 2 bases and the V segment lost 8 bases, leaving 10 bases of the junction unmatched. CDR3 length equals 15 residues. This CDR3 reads CASLSRLAPTDTQYF. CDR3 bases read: TGTGCCAGTTTGAGTAGACTAGCGCCCACAGATACG.